The next 8 T cell receptor beta chains were all read from a single sample in a study of response to subunit inactivated influenza vaccine. TCRdb recomputed calls from the RT-PCR reads with MiXCR, one row per CDR3 protein. Of about 500,000 distinct CDR3 sequences listed, roughly 13% are singletons. The sequenced sample was PBMCs from blood, obtained roughly 46 days after vaccination. The source is a man aged 45-60 years who received an inactivated influenza vaccine.

The chain links TRBV18 to TRBJ2-5, with D possibly being TRBD1 (6 bases). V lost 3 bases to trimming and J lost 3 bases, with 11 bases between them. In germline, CDR1 is KGHSH, CDR2 LQKENI. CDR3 length equals 14 residues. The CDR3 bases are TGTGCCAGCTCACCGGGGGCGACAGAAGAGACCCAGTACTTC. It translates to CASSPGATEETQYF.

A few counts support this clonotype. The chain links TRBV6-5 to TRBJ2-7, with 11 bases identical to TRBD2. CDR3 size: 15 residues. Germline V CDR1 and CDR2: MNHEY, SVGAGI. V lost 4 bases to trimming and J lost 0 bases; unmatched junction nucleotides: 2. The CDR3 DNA is TGTGCCAGCAGTTCTAGCGGGAGGAGCTCCTACGAGCAGTACTTC. It specifies CASSSSGRSSYEQYF.

This clonotype was observed many times. The chain has TRBV5-1 and TRBJ1-1, with D uncertain. Trimming shortened V by 0 bases and J by 1 base, and 4 bases separated the two germline ends. From germline, CDR1 is SGHRS and CDR2 YFSETQ. The CDR3 covers 13 residues. CDR3 sequence: CASSLVANTEAFF. DNA for the CDR3: TGCGCCAGCAGCTTGGTTGCGAACACTGAAGCTTTCTTT.

Details on this clonotype: This clone may be a read error of a much larger clone one base away. The chain combines TRBV10-3 with TRBJ2-5; D unclear. Germline values: CDR1 ENHRY, CDR2 SYGVKD. CDR3 length: 11 residues. The CDR3 spells CAISEQGTQYF. In nucleotides, the CDR3 is TGTGCCATCAGTGAACAAGGGACCCAGTACTTC.

V is TRBV20-1 and J is TRBJ1-1; D not certain. The length of the CDR3 is 12 residues. The V end lost 5 bases, the J end lost 1 base, and 8 bases lay between the germline ends. Germline V gives CDR1 DFQATT, CDR2 SNEGSKA (reference sequence). CDR3 nucleotide sequence: TGCAGTGCTGGGAGAAAGAACACTGAAGCTTTCTTT. The encoded protein is CSAGRKNTEAFF.

This clonotype was counted between two and nine times. The V and J genes are TRBV19 and TRBJ2-1, with 11 nucleotides matching TRBD2. CDR1 and CDR2 (germline): LNHDA, SQIVND (reference sequence). The CDR3 contains 16 residues. With V trimmed by 4 bases and J by 3 bases, 5 bases remained unmatched. The CDR3 reads CASSKRLAGIYNEQFF. The CDR3 nucleotides are TGTGCCAGTAGTAAGCGACTAGCGGGGATCTACAATGAGCAGTTCTTC.

Only a few counts were recorded for this clonotype. The chain couples TRBV29-1 to TRBJ2-3, with a tentative D call TRBD1 (6 bases). V lost 8 bases and J 2 bases, leaving 14 bases between the germline ends. This CDR3 comprises 13 residues. Germline CDR1 reads SQVTM; CDR2 reads ANQGSEA. The CDR3 loop reads CSLQGRYTDTQYF. The CDR3, as DNA: TGCAGCCTGCAGGGGCGTTACACAGATACGCAGTATTTT.

This clonotype was found many times. The junction departs from the called germline gene at one end, perhaps through a read error. The chain joins TRBV5-6 to TRBJ1-4; D possibly corresponds to TRBD1 (6 bases). From germline, CDR1 is SGHDT and CDR2 YYEEEE. CDR3 length: 12 residues. The CDR3 coding sequence is TGTGCCAGCAGCCCGGGAGGTGGACAGCTCGAGTTT. It yields the protein CASSPGGGQLEF.